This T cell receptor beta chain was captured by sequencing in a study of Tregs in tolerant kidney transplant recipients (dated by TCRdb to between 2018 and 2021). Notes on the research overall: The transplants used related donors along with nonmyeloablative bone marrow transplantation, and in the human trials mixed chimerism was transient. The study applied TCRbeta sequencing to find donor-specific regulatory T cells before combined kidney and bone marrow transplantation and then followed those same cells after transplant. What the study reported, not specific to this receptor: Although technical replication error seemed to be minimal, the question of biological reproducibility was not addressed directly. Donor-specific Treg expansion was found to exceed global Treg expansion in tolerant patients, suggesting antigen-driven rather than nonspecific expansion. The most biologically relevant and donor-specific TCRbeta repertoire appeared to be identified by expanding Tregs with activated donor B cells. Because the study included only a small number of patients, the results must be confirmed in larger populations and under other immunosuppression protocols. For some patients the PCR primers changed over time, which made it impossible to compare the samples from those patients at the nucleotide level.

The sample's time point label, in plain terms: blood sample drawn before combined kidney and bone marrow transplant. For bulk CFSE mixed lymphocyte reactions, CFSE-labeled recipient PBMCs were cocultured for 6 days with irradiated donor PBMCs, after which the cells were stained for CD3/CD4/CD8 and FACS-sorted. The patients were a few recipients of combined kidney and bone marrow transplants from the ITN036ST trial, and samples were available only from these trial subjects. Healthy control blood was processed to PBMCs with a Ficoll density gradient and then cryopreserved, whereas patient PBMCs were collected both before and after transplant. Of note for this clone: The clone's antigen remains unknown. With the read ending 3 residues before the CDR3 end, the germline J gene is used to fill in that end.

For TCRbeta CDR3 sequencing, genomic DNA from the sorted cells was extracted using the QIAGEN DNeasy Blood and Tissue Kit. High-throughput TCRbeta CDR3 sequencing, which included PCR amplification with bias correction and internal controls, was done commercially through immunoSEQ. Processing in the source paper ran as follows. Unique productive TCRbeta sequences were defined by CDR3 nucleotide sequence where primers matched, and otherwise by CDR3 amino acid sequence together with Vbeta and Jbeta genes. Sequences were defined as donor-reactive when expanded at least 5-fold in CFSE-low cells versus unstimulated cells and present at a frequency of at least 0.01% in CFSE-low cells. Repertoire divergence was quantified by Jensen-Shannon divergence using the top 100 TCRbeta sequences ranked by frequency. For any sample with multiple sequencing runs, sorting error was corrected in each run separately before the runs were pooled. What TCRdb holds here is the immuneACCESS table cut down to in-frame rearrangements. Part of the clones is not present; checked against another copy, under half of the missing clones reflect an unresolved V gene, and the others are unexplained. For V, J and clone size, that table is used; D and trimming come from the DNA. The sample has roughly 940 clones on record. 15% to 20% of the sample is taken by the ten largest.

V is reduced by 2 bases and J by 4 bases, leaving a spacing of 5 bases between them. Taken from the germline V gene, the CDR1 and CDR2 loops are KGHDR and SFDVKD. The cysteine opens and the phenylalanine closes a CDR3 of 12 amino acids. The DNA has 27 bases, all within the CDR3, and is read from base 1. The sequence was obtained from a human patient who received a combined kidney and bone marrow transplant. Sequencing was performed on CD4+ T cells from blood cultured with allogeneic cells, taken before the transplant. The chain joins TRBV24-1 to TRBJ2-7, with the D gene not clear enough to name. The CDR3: CATSDSLYEQYF. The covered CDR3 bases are TGTGCCACCAGTGATTCCCTATACGAG.